The sequence of this TCR beta chain was determined in a study of shared clonotypes between healthy human individuals. Overall study: Each donor's CD4 naive and CD4 memory cells filled three plates apiece, CD8 naive two, and CD8 memory one.

Data came from immunoSEQ multiplex PCR; TCRdb stores just in-frame clones and leaves some out. The sample records some 2,000,000 clones, more than 90% being singletons. Donors comprised healthy HIV-negative adults lacking recent acute infections or vaccinations. A split of CD4+ cells into CD45RA+ naive and CD45RA-negative memory subsets was performed. About this clone itself: The antigen remains unidentified. This sample includes further DNA sequences coding for the same CDR3.

Notes on the study in general: Donors were few, which limited the genetic and exposure-history diversity represented.

Trimming stripped 5 bases from V and 4 bases from J, with 14 bases between. The CDR3 sequence is 14 residues long. Looked up from germline, CDR1 is MDHEN and CDR2 is SYDVKM. The clonotype comes from a man younger than 35 in good health. Sequenced input: naive CD4+ T cells sorted from blood. Documented subset: CD45RA+ positively selected. The gene calls are TRBV28 and TRBJ1-2, with D possibly TRBD1 on 6 matching bases. The CDR3 is CASSLPGQIYGYTF. In nucleotides, the CDR3 is TGTGCCAGCAGTCTTCCAGGACAGATCTATGGCTACACCTTC.